A single sample is the source of the 12 T cell receptor beta chains below, sequenced in a study of blood T cell repertoires in COVID-19. TCRdb's copy holds only in-frame clones and misses some; the assay was immunoSEQ multiplex PCR. The table has fewer than 450,000 clones, around nine tenths seen once. The specimen was peripheral blood. These receptors were collected from a woman between 18 and 29 years old who had recovered from COVID-19.

The rearrangement links TRBV6-5 to TRBJ1-2, with 9 nucleotides matching TRBD1. Trimming at V came to 10 bases and at J to 7 bases, leaving 10 bases not matched to a gene. Germline CDR1 is MNHEY and CDR2 is SVGAGI. The CDR3 loop spans 13 amino acids. CDR3 sequence: CAIRDRVNRGYTF. The CDR3 coding sequence is TGTGCCATCCGGGACAGGGTAAATCGTGGCTACACCTTC.

The V gene is TRBV11-2, the J gene TRBJ1-3, with D possibly TRBD1 on 5 matching bases. V was shortened by 4 bases and J by 4 bases, with 11 bases between the two germline ends. The CDR3 length is 14 residues. Germline CDR1 SGHAT, CDR2 FQNNGV. The CDR3 coding sequence is TGTGCCAGCAGCTCCATAGGGGCGGGAAACACCATATATTTT. It yields the protein CASSSIGAGNTIYF.

The chain employs TRBV18 and TRBJ2-2; 9 nucleotides match TRBD1. The CDR3 contains 16 residues. After removal of 5 bases from V and 4 bases from J, the junction contained 8 bases not matched to a gene. Germline V gene data show CDR1 as KGHSH and CDR2 as LQKENI. The CDR3 spells CASSANRGPGTGELFF. DNA of the CDR3: TGTGCCAGCTCAGCCAACAGGGGGCCGGGCACCGGGGAGCTGTTTTTT.

The chain recombines TRBV21-1 with TRBJ2-1; the table's D call, TRBD1, was not checked against the DNA. TRBV21-1 is tagged as a pseudogene. This CDR3 is built from 18 residues. CDR3 amino acids: CASSKARTCRIGVREQFF. CDR3 DNA: TGTGCCAGCAGCAAAGCCAGGACATGTAGGATAGGAGTTCGTGAGCAGTTCTTC.

The V call is TRBV18, the J call TRBJ1-1; 8 bases line up with TRBD1. The CDR3 length is 17 residues. Germline-derived CDR1 and CDR2 are KGHSH and LQKENI. Trimming at V came to 0 bases and at J to 0 bases, leaving 6 bases not matched to a gene. CDR3 DNA sequence: TGTGCCAGCTCACCACCGGGACAGGCCGGCATGAACACTGAAGCTTTCTTT. This sequence encodes CASSPPGQAGMNTEAFF.

The V gene is TRBV6-9, the J gene TRBJ1-4; 8 nucleotides align to TRBD1. The CDR3 has 16 residues. Germline V CDR1 and CDR2: MNHGY, SVAAGI. With 2 bases clipped from V and 8 bases from J, the junction kept 10 bases outside the gene matches. CDR3 in DNA: TGTGCCAGCAGTTATACTGTACAGGGGGGGAAAGAAAAACTGTTTTTT. As protein: CASSYTVQGGKEKLFF.

In DNA form, the CDR3 reads TGTGCCAGCACCGTCGGGACCGGGGAGCTGTTTTTT. Amino acids: CASTVGTGELFF. V gene TRBV11-3 combines with J gene TRBJ2-2; D gene uncertain. The CDR3 is 12 amino acids. The ends were cut back, 7 bases at V and 5 bases at J, with 8 bases in the middle. CDR1 and CDR2 (germline): SGHNT, YENEEA.

The chain joins TRBV11-3 to TRBJ1-3; TRBD1 might be the D (6 bases). This CDR3 region has 13 residues. Germline V gene sequence: CDR1 SGHNT, CDR2 YENEEA. Deletions cut 2 bases from V and 8 bases from J, with 10 bases between. This CDR3 is CASSLFRGDTIYF. CDR3 coding DNA: TGTGCCAGCAGCTTATTCAGGGGCGACACCATATATTTT.

The chain couples TRBV6-2 or TRBV6-3 to TRBJ1-2; TRBD1 aligns across 10 bases. With V trimmed by 2 bases and J by 2 bases, 2 bases remained unmatched. The germline V gene encodes CDR1 MNHEY and CDR2 SVGEGT. The CDR3 is 15 amino acids. The DNA for the CDR3 is TGTGCCAGCAGTTACATGGACAGGGGGAACTATGGCTACACCTTC. It translates to CASSYMDRGNYGYTF.

This clone was seen only once. The V call is TRBV24-1, the J call TRBJ2-1; 10 nucleotides line up with TRBD2. Germline CDR1 KGHDR, CDR2 SFDVKD. The V gene end was trimmed by 3 bases and the J gene end by 4 bases; junction bases not matched to a gene: 5. This CDR3 comprises 16 residues. For the CDR3, the DNA is TGTGCCACCAGTGATCCTAGCGGGAGTAAGTACAATGAGCAGTTCTTC. Translating gives CATSDPSGSKYNEQFF.

The chain joins TRBV5-4 to TRBJ1-5, with TRBD1 identical over 9 bases. The CDR3 contains 19 residues. V lost 4 bases to trimming and J lost 2 bases; unmatched junction nucleotides: 16. Per the germline V gene, CDR1 is SGHNT and CDR2 is YYREEE (reference sequence). CDR3 DNA: TGTGCCAGCAGCCCTCCGGAGGACAGGGGTCTAACCTGCAATCAGCCCCAGCATTTT. The encoded protein is CASSPPEDRGLTCNQPQHF.

This clone was detected once. This chain connects TRBV10-1 to TRBJ2-4; 8 bases are shared with TRBD1. V was clipped by 2 bases and J by 8 bases; unmatched bases: 5. The germline V gene encodes CDR1 WNHNN and CDR2 SYGVQD (reference sequence). The CDR3 extends over 14 amino acids. This CDR3 reads CASSEGQGADIQYF. CDR3 DNA sequence: TGCGCCAGCAGTGAGGGGCAGGGGGCGGACATTCAGTACTTC.